Below, 24 T cell receptor beta chains from the same sample are listed, as sequenced in a study of regulatory T cells in long-lasting Graves disease. Time point given: persistent/refractory GD, antithyroid drugs over 5 years with positive TRAb. PBMCs were the source of the RNA used for TCR sequencing. Arm-PCR of CDR3 regions and iRepertoire HTBI primers were used to build TCR beta libraries. One entry per CDR3 protein results from TCRdb running MiXCR on the multiplex PCR reads. Here the sample spans 450,000 or so distinct CDR3 sequences, roughly 20% being singletons. Material: peripheral blood mononuclear cells (PBMCs), obtained when the disease was refractory, from a patient treated with antithyroid drugs. The source of these receptors is a female donor with Graves disease.

By its share, this clonotype is medium-sized (0.01 to 0.1%). V gene TRBV28 combines with J gene TRBJ1-2; no firm D call. Between the trimmed V and J ends, which lost 5 bases and 7 bases, there was a span of 11 bases. Germline V gives CDR1 MDHEN, CDR2 SYDVKM. CDR3 size: 12 residues. In nucleotides, the CDR3 is TGTGCCAGCAGTCAAGGGTTGGGTGGCTACACCTTC. Translated: CASSQGLGGYTF.

The rearrangement joins TRBV19 to TRBJ2-7; maybe TRBD1 (5 bases). Germline CDR1 reads LNHDA; CDR2 reads SQIVND (reference sequence). The CDR3 runs to 13 residues. V was clipped by 9 bases and J by 3 bases, with 15 bases between them. The DNA for the CDR3 is TGTGCCAGCAGTTCTCTAGGGGTCTACGAGCAGTACTTC. Its translation: CASSSLGVYEQYF.

This clonotype turned up a few times. This sequence joins TRBV13 and TRBJ2-2; possible D gene TRBD1, 6 bases. CDR3 size: 16 residues. Germline V gene sequence: CDR1 PRHDT, CDR2 FYEKMQ (reference sequence). V was clipped by 1 base and J by 1 base, with 10 bases between them. The DNA for the CDR3 is TGTGCCAGCAGCTTAGCGCAGGGGATGAACACCGGGGAGCTGTTTTTT. It is translated as CASSLAQGMNTGELFF.

The chain links TRBV2 to TRBJ1-3; 7 bases fit TRBD1. The CDR3 sequence is 17 residues long. V lost 4 bases to trimming and J lost 2 bases; unmatched junction nucleotides: 11. Germline assignment: CDR1 SNHLY and CDR2 FYNNEI. This CDR3 reads CASSAMTGTFAGNTIYF. The CDR3 DNA follows: TGTGCCAGCAGTGCTATGACAGGGACCTTCGCTGGAAACACCATATATTTT.

At least ten counts were recorded for this clonotype. The chain recombines TRBV7-2 with TRBJ2-4, with D possibly being TRBD1 (5 bases). The CDR3 sequence is 15 residues long. V was cut by 3 bases and J by 8 bases, with 17 bases left in between. Per the germline V gene, CDR1 is SGHTA and CDR2 is FQGNSA. Here the CDR3 DNA reads TGTGCCAGCAGCTTTAGGGGTGGTGGGAACGACATTCAGTACTTC. Translating gives CASSFRGGGNDIQYF.

This clonotype was detected many times. The rearrangement joins TRBV6-5 to TRBJ1-2; 11 bases align to TRBD1. Germline V gene sequence: CDR1 MNHEY, CDR2 SVGAGI. CDR3 size: 16 residues. Unmatched junction bases numbered 6, after V lost 4 bases and J lost 2 bases. DNA of the CDR3: TGTGCCAGCAGTTCAGGACAGGGGGCATTAAACTATGGCTACACCTTC. This sequence encodes CASSSGQGALNYGYTF.

V gene TRBV5-1 combines with J gene TRBJ1-2; D is ambiguous. The CDR3 length is 14 residues. V was pared by 6 bases and J by 3 bases, with 15 bases between. CDR1 and CDR2 from the germline V gene are SGHRS and YFSETQ. The CDR3 sequence: CASTSTPGDYGYTF. The CDR3, as DNA: TGCGCCAGCACGTCGACCCCAGGAGACTATGGCTACACCTTC.

This clonotype was counted ten times or more. The chain uses TRBV27 and TRBJ2-7, with D perhaps being TRBD1 or TRBD2 (5 bases each). The germline V and J ends were trimmed by 5 bases and 6 bases, with 17 bases remaining between them. The CDR3 is 14 amino acids. The germline V gene has CDR1 MNHEY and CDR2 SMNVEV (reference sequence). CDR3 protein: CASSIGTPPIEQYF. For the CDR3, the DNA is TGTGCCAGCAGTATCGGGACCCCACCCATCGAGCAGTACTTC.

This clonotype has only one observation. One end of the junction is discordant with germline, which a read error may explain. CDR3 loop: CASSSGPRSYEQYF. In DNA form, the CDR3 reads TGTGCCAGCAGCTCGGGACCCCGGTCCTACGAGCAGTACTTC. The chain recombines TRBV5-1 with TRBJ2-7; the D gene could be TRBD1 or TRBD2 (5 bases each). Germline V gene sequence: CDR1 SGHRS, CDR2 YFSETQ. The CDR3 covers 14 residues.

This clonotype was counted ten times or more. The J gene is TRBJ2-2, the V gene TRBV6-1; D is unclear. Germline CDR1 reads MNHNS; CDR2 reads SASEGT. This CDR3 is 15 amino acids long. The germline V and J ends were trimmed by 9 bases and 6 bases, with 20 bases remaining between them. CDR3 in amino acids: CASLTQLGLAGELFF. CDR3 DNA sequence: TGTGCCAGTCTCACCCAATTAGGGTTGGCCGGGGAGCTGTTTTTT.

The chain recombines TRBV6-1 with TRBJ2-5; 12 bases agree with TRBD2. The J call may not be correct, given that the DNA end is closer to TRBJ2-1. CDR3 length equals 19 residues. The germline CDR1 and CDR2 sequences are MNHNS and SASEGT. The chain's CDR3 is CASSRGQPGLAGRTGEQFF. CDR3 coding DNA: TGTGCCAGCAGTCGAGGACAACCCGGACTAGCGGGACGGACGGGTGAGCAGTTCTTC.

The V gene is TRBV29-1, the J gene TRBJ1-5; weak D call: TRBD1 (5 bases). The CDR3 spans 13 residues. Germline V gives CDR1 SQVTM, CDR2 ANQGSEA. The ends were cut back, 2 bases at V and 6 bases at J, with 11 bases in the middle. The CDR3 protein is CSVEQGPGQPQHF. DNA for the CDR3: TGCAGCGTTGAACAGGGCCCGGGTCAGCCCCAGCATTTT.

The table lists this clonotype with many counts. CDR3 bases: TGTGCCAGCAGTCCTTCCCTTTTTCGCGGAGTTTCTAGGGAGACCCAGTACTTC. Translated, it gives CASSPSLFRGVSRETQYF. The chain uses TRBV28 and TRBJ2-5; the D is unclear. The length of the CDR3 is 18 residues. The germline V and J ends were trimmed by 5 bases and 5 bases, with 27 bases remaining between them. CDR1 is MDHEN, CDR2 SYDVKM, per germline.

The CDR3 loop reads CASTRTGGNQPQHF. The CDR3 region has the DNA TGTGCCAGTACCAGGACAGGGGGCAATCAGCCCCAGCATTTT. V gene TRBV19 combines with J gene TRBJ1-5, with TRBD1 identical over 9 bases. Germline CDR1 LNHDA, CDR2 SQIVND (reference sequence). The CDR3 spans 14 residues. V trimming: 7 bases; J trimming: 2 bases; junction bases outside the gene matches: 3.

The rearrangement joins TRBV27 to TRBJ2-4; D gene ambiguous. The CDR3 is made up of 15 amino acids. Trimming pared 3 bases from V and 1 base from J, leaving 10 bases between. CDR1 MNHEY and CDR2 SMNVEV come from the germline V gene (reference sequence). The CDR3: CASSFLNGAKNIQYF. As DNA, the CDR3 is TGTGCCAGCAGTTTTCTGAACGGGGCCAAAAACATTCAGTACTTC.

Ten or more counts support this clonotype. CDR3 region: CASSGVIGQGRTYEQYF. CDR3 nucleotide sequence: TGTGCCAGCAGTGGAGTTATCGGACAGGGGAGGACCTACGAGCAGTACTTC. The rearrangement joins TRBV2 to TRBJ2-7; 9 bases align to TRBD1. The V gene's germline CDR1 is SNHLY and CDR2 FYNNEI. J lost 2 bases, V lost 4 bases, and 12 bases had no gene match. The CDR3 totals 17 residues.

This clonotype was seen at least ten times. The genes are TRBV10-2 and TRBJ1-1; D gene uncertain. The V end was cut by 8 bases, the J end by 1 base, with 14 bases between. CDR1 and CDR2 from the germline V gene are WSHSY and SAAADI. The CDR3 is 14 amino acids. This chain's CDR3 is CASGDGGENTEAFF. CDR3 nucleotides: TGCGCCAGCGGAGACGGTGGGGAGAACACTGAAGCTTTCTTT.

This rearrangement joins TRBV6-5 to TRBJ1-3; D not resolved. CDR1 is MNHEY, CDR2 SVGAGI, per germline. V gave up 0 bases and J gave up 3 bases, with 6 bases separating them. There are 14 residues in the CDR3. The CDR3 loop reads CASSYSWNGNTIYF. The DNA of the CDR3 is TGTGCCAGCAGTTACTCATGGAATGGAAACACCATATATTTT.

This clonotype appeared many times. V gene TRBV10-2 combines with J gene TRBJ1-5; D call uncertain. The ends were cut back, 3 bases at V and 7 bases at J, with 13 bases in the middle. In germline, CDR1 is WSHSY, CDR2 SAAADI. The CDR3 contains 14 residues. The CDR3 reads CASSETIPGQPQHF. The CDR3 nucleotides read TGCGCCAGCAGTGAAACCATTCCCGGACAGCCCCAGCATTTT.

This clonotype was detected ten times or more. This rearrangement joins TRBV12-3 or TRBV12-4 to TRBJ1-6; weak D call: TRBD1 (5 bases). With 7 bases removed from V and 7 bases from J, the gap between germline ends came to 17 bases. There are 15 residues in the CDR3. CDR3 coding DNA: TGTGCCAGCAAACCAGGGACCTACACCAATTCACCCCTCCACTTT. Its protein product is CASKPGTYTNSPLHF.

V gene TRBV28 combines with J gene TRBJ2-7; D is possibly TRBD2 (5 bases). This CDR3 region has 13 residues. CDR1 and CDR2 from the germline V gene are MDHEN and SYDVKM. V lost 5 bases and J 2 bases, leaving 10 bases between the germline ends. The CDR3 region is CASSQRRTYEQYF. DNA of the CDR3: TGTGCCAGCAGTCAACGGAGGACCTACGAGCAGTACTTC. Looking up the rest from reference TRBV28 and TRBJ2-7 gives the full variable domain: DVKVTQSSRYLVKRTGEKVFLECVQDMDHENMFWYRQDPGLGLRLIYFSYDVKMKEKGDIPEGYSVSREKKERFSLILESASTNQTSMYLCASSQRRTYEQYFGPGTRLTVT.

Only a few counts were recorded for this clonotype. This rearrangement joins TRBV27 to TRBJ1-2; D is unresolved. The CDR3 has 13 amino acids. The germline V gene has CDR1 MNHEY and CDR2 SMNVEV (reference sequence). V lost 6 bases and J lost 4, with 12 bases in between. CDR3 sequence (DNA): TGTGCCAGCAGCCCCGGTCGGGGCTATGGCTACACCTTC. Encoded protein: CASSPGRGYGYTF.

The chain employs TRBV4-3 and TRBJ2-2; D is uncertain. Germline V CDR1 and CDR2: LGHNA, YSLEER. CDR3 length equals 13 residues. Trimming shortened V by 0 bases and J by 9 bases, and 8 bases separated the two germline ends. CDR3 bases: TGCGCCAGCAGCCAAGATGGCGTAAGGGAGCTGTTTTTT. It specifies CASSQDGVRELFF.

This clonotype was seen only a few times. The V and J genes are TRBV7-6 and TRBJ2-7; D could derive from TRBD1 or TRBD2 (5 bases each). CDR3 length: 13 amino acids. The germline V gene has CDR1 SGHVS and CDR2 FNYEAQ. V was shortened by 5 bases and J by 6 bases, with 14 bases between the two germline ends. CDR3 residues: CASSDTFGGEQYF. CDR3 DNA: TGTGCCAGCAGCGACACCTTTGGGGGCGAGCAGTACTTC.